These 31 T cell receptor beta chains originate from one sample sequenced in a study of blood T cell repertoires in COVID-19. Clones were read by immunoSEQ multiplex PCR, and TCRdb kept only the in-frame ones, dropping some. The top ten clones hold around 32% of a sample with some 46,000 clones, 80% to 90% of them seen once. Sequenced material: peripheral blood. These TCRs come from a woman older than 75 with COVID-19, enrolled during active disease.

This clone was counted only a few times. The chain joins TRBV29-1 to TRBJ2-2; 11 bases map to TRBD2. The junction had 13 bases not matched to a gene; V was cut back by 6 bases and J by 1 base. This CDR3 has 18 residues. Looked up from germline, CDR1 is SQVTM and CDR2 is ANQGSEA. CDR3 protein: CSVAIAPGLAENTGELFF. The CDR3 DNA reads TGCAGCGTCGCAATCGCACCGGGACTAGCGGAGAACACCGGGGAGCTGTTTTTT.

V and J are TRBV20-1 and TRBJ2-1; 10 bases match TRBD2. The CDR3 is 14 amino acids. In germline, CDR1 is DFQATT, CDR2 SNEGSKA (reference sequence). With 3 bases clipped from V and 7 bases from J, the junction kept 6 bases outside the gene matches. This CDR3 reads CSASRSGGVNEQFF. Written as DNA, the CDR3 is TGCAGTGCTAGTAGAAGCGGGGGGGTTAATGAGCAGTTCTTC.

V usage is TRBV27 and J usage is TRBJ2-7; 9 bases map to TRBD2. The CDR3 spans 15 residues. From germline, CDR1 is MNHEY and CDR2 SMNVEV (reference sequence). The J segment lost 1 base and the V segment lost 6 bases, leaving 7 bases of the junction unmatched. The DNA of the CDR3 is TGTGCCAGCAGCATGAGCGGGAGGTCTTCCTACGAGCAGTACTTC. It encodes CASSMSGRSSYEQYF.

The table lists this clone with a count of one. The chain carries TRBV4-1 and TRBJ2-3; perhaps TRBD1 as D (6 bases). V gave up 4 bases and J gave up 2 bases, with 22 bases separating them. CDR1 MGHRA and CDR2 YSYEKL come from the germline V gene. This CDR3 comprises 18 residues. CDR3 sequence (DNA): TGCGCCAGCAGCCGAACCGGGACACGGACGGGAACCACAGATACGCAGTATTTT. Protein: CASSRTGTRTGTTDTQYF.

This chain connects TRBV20-1 to TRBJ1-4; TRBD1 agrees at 9 bases. V shed 3 bases, J shed 10 bases, and the junction held 9 bases outside the gene matches. Germline assignment: CDR1 DFQATT and CDR2 SNEGSKA (reference sequence). The CDR3 sequence is 14 residues long. The DNA of the CDR3 is TGCAGTGCTAGTCCCCCTCGACAGGGGGGAAAACTGTTTTTT. Amino acids: CSASPPRQGGKLFF.

The chain has TRBV7-2 and TRBJ1-2; no clear D gene. V shed 5 bases and J shed 5 bases, with 6 bases lying between them. In germline, CDR1 is SGHTA, CDR2 FQGNSA. The CDR3 is 11 amino acids. The CDR3 sequence is CASSNGYGYTF. The CDR3 coding sequence is TGTGCCAGCAGCAACGGGTATGGCTACACCTTC.

This chain joins TRBV6-5 and TRBJ1-3, with a tentative D call TRBD1 (6 bases). The length of the CDR3 is 14 residues. V was cut by 5 bases and J by 8 bases, with 16 bases left in between. Germline V gene data show CDR1 as MNHEY and CDR2 as SVGAGI. Here the CDR3 DNA reads TGTGCCAGCAGTACCCTAGACAGGCTAGACACCATATATTTT. Translation: CASSTLDRLDTIYF.

The gene calls are TRBV6-2 or TRBV6-3 and TRBJ1-2; D possibly corresponds to TRBD1 (5 bases). The CDR3 contains 15 residues. Germline assignment: CDR1 MNHEY and CDR2 SVGEGT. Trimming shortened V by 2 bases and J by 4 bases, and 14 bases separated the two germline ends. CDR3 bases: TGTGCCAGCAGTTACCTCGCAGGGCCGGTCTATGGCTACACCTTC. Its protein product is CASSYLAGPVYGYTF.

V usage is TRBV19 and J usage is TRBJ1-6; D ambiguous. Germline V gene data show CDR1 as LNHDA and CDR2 as SQIVND (reference sequence). The CDR3 runs to 15 residues. The V end was cut by 3 bases, the J end by 9 bases, with 15 bases between. The chain's CDR3 is CASSIGSGATSPLHF. The DNA of the CDR3 is TGTGCCAGTAGTATTGGGTCCGGAGCTACTTCACCCCTCCACTTT.

The V call is TRBV6-4, the J call TRBJ1-6, with TRBD1 as a possible D gene (6 bases). Germline V CDR1 and CDR2: MRHNA, SNTAGT. V gave up 0 bases and J gave up 9 bases, with 6 bases separating them. This CDR3 comprises 13 residues. The chain's CDR3 is CASSDSQGSPLHF. The CDR3 DNA reads TGTGCCAGCAGTGACTCACAGGGTTCACCCCTCCACTTT.

This clone appeared once. The rearrangement uses TRBV14 and TRBJ2-1; D is possibly TRBD1 (5 bases). The CDR3 has 16 residues. Per the germline V gene, CDR1 is SGHDN and CDR2 is FVKESK. V gave up 4 bases and J gave up 0 bases, with 13 bases separating them. The DNA for the CDR3 is TGTGCCAGCAGCCCATTGGGGCCGAGCTCCTACAATGAGCAGTTCTTC. Amino acids: CASSPLGPSSYNEQFF.

The genes are TRBV10-3 and TRBJ2-2, with 8 nucleotides matching TRBD1. The CDR3 runs to 17 residues. The germline CDR1 and CDR2 sequences are ENHRY and SYGVKD. The J segment lost 2 bases and the V segment lost 4 bases, leaving 9 bases of the junction unmatched. The CDR3 coding sequence is TGTGCCATCAGTGGACCCGGGACAGGTTTAAACACCGGGGAGCTGTTTTTT. It specifies CAISGPGTGLNTGELFF.

The V and J genes are TRBV7-2 and TRBJ2-1; 10 nucleotides align to TRBD2. Losses at the gene ends were 3 bases for V and 8 bases for J; bases not matched to a gene: 7. This CDR3 is built from 15 residues. In germline, CDR1 is SGHTA, CDR2 FQGNSA. This CDR3 is CASSFSGRAWDEQFF. CDR3 DNA: TGTGCCAGCAGCTTCAGCGGGAGGGCCTGGGATGAGCAGTTCTTC.

The J gene is TRBJ2-1, the V gene TRBV5-4, with 7 bases that match TRBD1. The CDR3 has 14 residues. In germline, CDR1 is SGHNT, CDR2 YYREEE (reference sequence). The V and J ends lost 7 bases and 2 bases, in that order; junction bases with no gene match: 6. The CDR3 DNA reads TGTGCCAGCTGCCGACAGGGAACCTACAATGAGCAGTTCTTC. Translating gives CASCRQGTYNEQFF.

This chain joins TRBV7-8 and TRBJ2-1; 9 nucleotides align to TRBD1. V trimming: 5 bases; J trimming: 16 bases; junction bases outside the gene matches: 9. The CDR3 loop spans 12 amino acids. Germline CDR1 is SGHVS and CDR2 is FQNEAQ. This CDR3 is CASSRTGAIPFF. In DNA, the CDR3 is TGTGCCAGCAGCCGGACAGGGGCTATCCCTTTCTTC. Full variable domain (outside the CDR3, taken from reference TRBV7-8 and TRBJ2-1): GAGVSQSPRYKVAKRGQDVALRCDPISGHVSLFWYQQALGQGPEFLTYFQNEAQLDKSGLPSDRFFAERPEGSVSTLKIQRTQQEDSAVYLCASSRTGAIPFFGPGTRLTVL.

The gene calls are TRBV4-2 and TRBJ2-1; perhaps TRBD2 as D (5 bases). CDR3 length: 16 residues. V gave up 4 bases and J gave up 4 bases, with 17 bases separating them. Germline V gene data show CDR1 as LGHNA and CDR2 as YNFKEQ. CDR3: CASSPPLGGRYNEQFF. The CDR3 DNA sequence: TGTGCCAGCAGCCCGCCCCTTGGCGGGCGGTACAATGAGCAGTTCTTC.

V gene TRBV18 combines with J gene TRBJ1-2, with D perhaps TRBD1 (6 bases). The germline V gene encodes CDR1 KGHSH and CDR2 LQKENI. This CDR3 is 15 amino acids long. With 3 bases removed from V and 3 bases from J, the gap between germline ends came to 14 bases. The CDR3 sequence: CASSPGGQDHYGYTF. The DNA for the CDR3 is TGTGCCAGCTCACCGGGGGGGCAGGACCACTATGGCTACACCTTC.

This chain uses TRBV5-1 with TRBJ2-1, with 10 bases identical to TRBD2. Germline assignment: CDR1 SGHRS and CDR2 YFSETQ. V trimming: 0 bases; J trimming: 10 bases; junction bases outside the gene matches: 10. The CDR3 is 16 residues long. DNA of the CDR3: TGCGCCAGCAGCTTGGTCGCGAGCGGGAGGGCCGGGGAGCAGTTCTTC. This encodes CASSLVASGRAGEQFF.

CDR3 loop: CASSQDLRSGGASGELFF. For the CDR3, the DNA is TGCGCCAGCAGCCAAGATCTTCGGAGCGGGGGGGCCTCCGGGGAGCTGTTTTTT. The chain combines TRBV4-3 with TRBJ2-2; 10 bases match TRBD2. The CDR3 sequence is 18 residues long. V was pared by 0 bases and J by 6 bases, with 10 bases of the junction left unmatched. CDR1 and CDR2 from the germline V gene are LGHNA and YSLEER.

This clone was recorded once. The chain links TRBV27 to TRBJ1-4; no reliable D call. V shed 7 bases and J shed 0 bases, with 15 bases lying between them. The CDR3 has 16 residues. The germline gives CDR1 MNHEY, CDR2 SMNVEV (reference sequence). The CDR3 nucleotides are TGTGCCAGCAAAGTGGGCTCCCAAACAACTAATGAAAAACTGTTTTTT. Protein: CASKVGSQTTNEKLFF.

This rearrangement joins TRBV12-2 to TRBJ2-2; the table's D call of TRBD2 was not tested on the DNA. TRBV12-2 is given as a pseudogene. The length of the CDR3 is 19 residues. CDR3 DNA sequence: TGTGCAAGTCGCCCGCTTAGGTTACTAGAAGGGCCTCGCACCGGGGAGCTGTTTTTT. It translates to CASRPLRLLEGPRTGELFF.

This chain uses TRBV19 with TRBJ2-7; 10 bases fit TRBD1. This CDR3 is 16 amino acids long. V lost 0 bases and J lost 2; bases outside the gene matches: 4. Per germline, CDR1 LNHDA and CDR2 SQIVND (reference sequence). The CDR3 reads CASSIDRDRGTYEQYF. Written as DNA, the CDR3 is TGTGCCAGTAGTATAGATCGGGACAGGGGCACCTACGAGCAGTACTTC.

The rearrangement links TRBV28 to TRBJ1-2; D is uncertain. CDR1 MDHEN and CDR2 SYDVKM come from the germline V gene. The CDR3 is 11 amino acids. The V gene lost 7 bases and the J gene lost 3 bases, with 6 bases spanning the gap. The CDR3 sequence is CASNRDYGYTF. The CDR3 bases are TGTGCCAGCAACCGGGACTATGGCTACACCTTC.

V is TRBV7-2 and J is TRBJ2-5; 15 nucleotides line up with TRBD2. There are 17 residues in the CDR3. Germline lookup yields CDR1 SGHTA and CDR2 FQGNSA. The V segment lost 4 bases and the J segment 2 bases; nucleotides outside the gene matches: 5. The CDR3 sequence: CASSSGLAGGVQETQYF. CDR3 sequence (DNA): TGTGCCAGCAGCTCAGGACTAGCGGGGGGGGTGCAAGAGACCCAGTACTTC.

This chain uses TRBV7-9 with TRBJ1-4, with TRBD1 matching over 8 bases. This CDR3 comprises 18 residues. Germline lookup yields CDR1 SEHNR and CDR2 FQNEAQ (reference sequence). Trimming at V came to 4 bases and at J to 2 bases, leaving 12 bases not matched to a gene. The CDR3 nucleotides are TGTGCCAGCAGCTATAACCCCACCTACAGGGGGACTAATGAAAAACTGTTTTTT. This codes for CASSYNPTYRGTNEKLFF. Supplemented by reference TRBV7-9 and TRBJ1-4, the full variable domain reads DTGVSQNPRHKITKRGQNVTFRCDPISEHNRLYWYRQTLGQGPEFLTYFQNEAQLEKSRLLSDRFSAERPKGSFSTLEIQRTEQGDSAMYLCASSYNPTYRGTNEKLFFGSGTQLSVL.

The V gene is TRBV7-8, the J gene TRBJ2-5; maybe TRBD2 (6 bases). From germline, CDR1 is SGHVS and CDR2 FQNEAQ. The CDR3 length is 14 residues. Trimming took off 6 bases at V and 4 bases at J, with 15 bases between the two ends. CDR3 sequence reads: CASRNRLVGETQYF. CDR3 DNA: TGTGCCAGCAGAAACCGACTAGTGGGAGAGACCCAGTACTTC.

This chain joins TRBV6-5 and TRBJ2-7; 12 bases line up with TRBD1. The junction had 10 bases not matched to a gene; V was cut back by 7 bases and J by 9 bases. Germline loops: CDR1 MNHEY, CDR2 SVGAGI. CDR3 length: 14 residues. CDR3 in amino acids: CASKPGQGAVGQYF. CDR3 coding DNA: TGTGCCAGCAAACCGGGACAGGGGGCGGTCGGGCAGTACTTC.

This clone was found a few times. The chain joins TRBV7-2 to TRBJ2-7; perhaps TRBD1 as D (6 bases). Germline-derived CDR1 and CDR2 are SGHTA and FQGNSA. This CDR3 is 15 amino acids long. Trimming removed 8 bases from V and 4 bases from J, with 21 bases in between. CDR3: CASALSGVGMYEQYF. Written as DNA, the CDR3 is TGTGCCAGCGCCCTGTCAGGGGTCGGGATGTACGAGCAGTACTTC.

V usage is TRBV12-3 or TRBV12-4 and J usage is TRBJ2-5; D is perhaps TRBD2 (6 bases). This CDR3 contains 13 residues. Trimming removed 8 bases from V and 1 base from J, with 11 bases in between. CDR3 nucleotide sequence: TGTGCCAGCGGCGGACTAACCCAAGAGACCCAGTACTTC. Protein product: CASGGLTQETQYF.

V and J are TRBV4-1 and TRBJ2-7; 7 nucleotides agree with TRBD1. Germline values: CDR1 MGHRA, CDR2 YSYEKL. V was clipped by 1 base and J by 3 bases; unmatched bases: 6. This CDR3 comprises 15 residues. The CDR3 DNA sequence: TGCGCCAGCAGCCAAGTTCGAGGGGGCAACTACGAGCAGTACTTC. This translates into CASSQVRGGNYEQYF.

The chain employs TRBV11-3 and TRBJ2-2; the D gene is possibly TRBD2 (6 bases). The CDR3 length is 14 residues. Trimming removed 4 bases from V and 3 bases from J, with 9 bases in between. Germline V gives CDR1 SGHNT, CDR2 YENEEA. DNA of the CDR3: TGTGCCAGCAGCTCCTCGGGGGACACCGGGGAGCTGTTTTTT. Its protein is CASSSSGDTGELFF.